Listed below are T cell receptor beta chains from one sample, sequenced in a study of esophageal squamous cell carcinoma tumors. MiXCR was run by TCRdb on the 5' RACE reads, yielding one entry per CDR3 protein. The table lists over 800 distinct CDR3 sequences, 13% of them singletons, with around 20% in the top ten. Material: tumor tissue. The receptors derive from a man aged 45-79 years with esophageal squamous cell carcinoma. CDR3s include the opening cysteine and the closing phenylalanine or tryptophan. Each record gives: CDR3 DNA, CDR3 protein, J gene, V gene, clone size, D gene. A D gene is named only where the DNA matches it firmly. Part of the rows lack a size; the others show once, few, many or a class for expanded clones.

CDR3 DNA: TGTGCCAGCAGTATTCAGGGGCCTAATGAAAAACTGTTTTTT
CDR3 protein: CASSIQGPNEKLFF
J gene: TRBJ1-4
V gene: TRBV27
clone size: medium-sized
D gene: .

CDR3 DNA: TGTGCCAGCAGCTTAGGGGACGGGACCCAGTACTTC
CDR3 protein: CASSLGDGTQYF
J gene: TRBJ2-5
V gene: TRBV7-9
clone size: medium-sized
D gene: .

CDR3 DNA: TGTGTCAGCAGTCACCCCGGGACAGGAACGTGTGGCGACACCTTC
CDR3 protein: CVSSHPGTGTCGDTF
J gene: TRBJ1-2
V gene: TRBV25-1
clone size: .
D gene: TRBD1

CDR3 DNA: TGTGCCAGCAGGCCAGGGGGTTTTAGTCTCTCTGGGGCCAACGTCCTGACTTTC
CDR3 protein: CASRPGGFSLSGANVLTF
J gene: TRBJ2-6
V gene: TRBV28
clone size: medium-sized
D gene: TRBD1

CDR3 DNA: TGTGCCAGCAGCGCGGGACTTAGAGGGGCTGAAGCTTTCTTT
CDR3 protein: CASSAGLRGAEAFF
J gene: TRBJ1-1
V gene: TRBV7-2
clone size: medium-sized
D gene: .

CDR3 DNA: TGTGCCAGCAGCCAACAGGGAGGACAAAACATTCAGTACTTC
CDR3 protein: CASSQQGGQNIQYF
J gene: TRBJ2-4
V gene: TRBV12-3/TRBV12-4
clone size: medium-sized
D gene: .

CDR3 DNA: TGTGCCAGCAGCGAAGAAGCAGATACGCAGTATTTT
CDR3 protein: CASSEEADTQYF
J gene: TRBJ2-3
V gene: TRBV9
clone size: medium-sized
D gene: .

CDR3 DNA: TGTGCCAGCAGCAAAGTGACTAGCGGGAATGAGCAGTTCTTC
CDR3 protein: CASSKVTSGNEQFF
J gene: TRBJ2-1
V gene: TRBV21-1
clone size: .
D gene: .

CDR3 DNA: TGTGCCATCAGTGAGTCAGGAGGGTCCTCCTATAATTCACCCCGCCACTTT
CDR3 protein: CAISESGGSSYNSPRHF
J gene: TRBJ1-6
V gene: TRBV10-3
clone size: .
D gene: .

CDR3 DNA: TGCGCCAGCAGCTTGGACGCTAGCGCCTACGAGCAGTACTTC
CDR3 protein: CASSLDASAYEQYF
J gene: TRBJ2-7
V gene: TRBV5-1
clone size: large
D gene: .

CDR3 DNA: TGCGCCAGCAGCCAAGCCTATGGGACTAGCGGGATTTACAATGAGCAGTTCTTC
CDR3 protein: CASSQAYGTSGIYNEQFF
J gene: TRBJ2-1
V gene: TRBV4-1
clone size: few
D gene: TRBD2

CDR3 DNA: TGTGCCAGCAGCTGGGGGGGAGGTACGCAGTATTTT
CDR3 protein: CASSWGGGTQYF
J gene: TRBJ2-3
V gene: TRBV7-3
clone size: medium-sized
D gene: TRBD2

CDR3 DNA: TGTGCCTGGAGTGTACGAGTCTACGAGCAGTACTTC
CDR3 protein: CAWSVRVYEQYF
J gene: TRBJ2-7
V gene: TRBV30
clone size: large
D gene: .

CDR3 DNA: TGCGCCAGCAGCTCGGACAGTGGGAGGTTGGGAAACATGCAGTACTTC
CDR3 protein: CASSSDSGRLGNMQYF
J gene: TRBJ2-4
V gene: TRBV5-1
clone size: .
D gene: .

CDR3 DNA: TGCGCCAGCAGCCCCCCGGCTAGCTATACGCAGTATTTT
CDR3 protein: CASSPPASYTQYF
J gene: TRBJ2-3
V gene: TRBV5-1
clone size: large
D gene: .

CDR3 DNA: TGCGCCAGCAGCTCCCAAGGGGCGGGGAATGGCTACACCTTC
CDR3 protein: CASSSQGAGNGYTF
J gene: TRBJ1-2
V gene: TRBV5-1
clone size: large
D gene: .

CDR3 DNA: TGTGCCAGCAATCTATACTCCTACGAGCAGTACTTC
CDR3 protein: CASNLYSYEQYF
J gene: TRBJ2-7
V gene: TRBV2
clone size: large
D gene: .

CDR3 DNA: TGTGCCAGCAGCTTAGCCACTAGCGGGGGGCCGGAGACCCAGTACTTC
CDR3 protein: CASSLATSGGPETQYF
J gene: TRBJ2-5
V gene: TRBV7-2
clone size: medium-sized
D gene: TRBD2

CDR3 DNA: TGTGCCAGCAGCGCCGGATGGCGGGAGCAGTTCTTC
CDR3 protein: CASSAGWREQFF
J gene: TRBJ2-1
V gene: TRBV7-9
clone size: large
D gene: .

CDR3 DNA: TGCAGCGTTCGACAGGGGCGGAACACTGAAGCTTTCTTT
CDR3 protein: CSVRQGRNTEAFF
J gene: TRBJ1-1
V gene: TRBV29-1
clone size: large
D gene: TRBD1

CDR3 DNA: TGCGCCAGCAGCCGCTTTCGCTCGGGACAGAGCTCCTACAATGAGCAGTTCTTC
CDR3 protein: CASSRFRSGQSSYNEQFF
J gene: TRBJ2-1
V gene: TRBV5-1
clone size: large
D gene: TRBD1

CDR3 DNA: TGTGCCAGCAGTTTAGGACAGGGAAAAGAGACCCAGTACTTC
CDR3 protein: CASSLGQGKETQYF
J gene: TRBJ2-5
V gene: TRBV28
clone size: medium-sized
D gene: TRBD1

CDR3 DNA: TGTGCCAGCTCACCCGCGAGTCATCAGCCCCAGCATTTT
CDR3 protein: CASSPASHQPQHF
J gene: TRBJ1-5
V gene: TRBV18
clone size: medium-sized
D gene: .

CDR3 DNA: TGCGCCAGCAGACTAAGGGGACAGGGATACGAAAAACTGTTTTTT
CDR3 protein: CASRLRGQGYEKLFF
J gene: TRBJ1-4
V gene: TRBV4-1
clone size: large
D gene: TRBD1

CDR3 DNA: TGCAGTGCTAGAGGGCCCTCAGGCCGTACAGATACGCAGTATTTT
CDR3 protein: CSARGPSGRTDTQYF
J gene: TRBJ2-3
V gene: TRBV20-1
clone size: medium-sized
D gene: .

CDR3 DNA: TGCAGTGGAACCCCTGGGGGCGCTTACGAGCAGTACTTC
CDR3 protein: CSGTPGGAYEQYF
J gene: TRBJ2-7
V gene: TRBV20-1
clone size: large
D gene: .

CDR3 DNA: TGCGCCAGCAGGAGGTCAGATACGCAGTATTTT
CDR3 protein: CASRRSDTQYF
J gene: TRBJ2-3
V gene: TRBV5-1
clone size: medium-sized
D gene: .

CDR3 DNA: TGCGCCAGCAGCTTAAGGAACTCGGATACGCAGTATTTT
CDR3 protein: CASSLRNSDTQYF
J gene: TRBJ2-3
V gene: TRBV5-1
clone size: medium-sized
D gene: .

CDR3 DNA: TGTGCCAGCAGCCACGGACCGGGTGTCGAGCAGTACTTC
CDR3 protein: CASSHGPGVEQYF
J gene: TRBJ2-7
V gene: TRBV3-1
clone size: hyperexpanded
D gene: .

CDR3 DNA: TGTGCCAGCAGTTTCTTTGACGAGCCTAATGAAAAACTGTTTTTT
CDR3 protein: CASSFFDEPNEKLFF
J gene: TRBJ1-4
V gene: TRBV28
clone size: medium-sized
D gene: .

CDR3 DNA: TGTGCCAGCAGCTTAGAGGCAGGGGTCGGCGAGCAGTACTTC
CDR3 protein: CASSLEAGVGEQYF
J gene: TRBJ2-7
V gene: TRBV7-9
clone size: large
D gene: .

CDR3 DNA: TGCAGTGCTAGAGATGTGGGACAGTCCAATCAGCCCCAGCATTTT
CDR3 protein: CSARDVGQSNQPQHF
J gene: TRBJ1-5
V gene: TRBV20-1
clone size: large
D gene: TRBD1

CDR3 DNA: TGTGCCAGCAGTTCCAGTCAACGGGGCAATCAGCCCCAGCATTTT
CDR3 protein: CASSSSQRGNQPQHF
J gene: TRBJ1-5
V gene: TRBV28
clone size: large
D gene: .

CDR3 DNA: TGTGCCACCAGCAGAGATCGGGGCACCGAGACCCAGTACTTC
CDR3 protein: CATSRDRGTETQYF
J gene: TRBJ2-5
V gene: TRBV15
clone size: large
D gene: .

CDR3 DNA: TGTGCCACCAGCAGAGCGACTGACAATTCCTACGAGCAGTACTTC
CDR3 protein: CATSRATDNSYEQYF
J gene: TRBJ2-7
V gene: TRBV15
clone size: .
D gene: .

CDR3 DNA: TGTGCCAGCAGCACTCGGACTAGCGGGAGTAGGTATGAGCAGTTCTTC
CDR3 protein: CASSTRTSGSRYEQFF
J gene: TRBJ2-1
V gene: TRBV7-8
clone size: medium-sized
D gene: TRBD2

CDR3 DNA: TGTGCCAGCACCCGAGCAGGCGGGAGCTCCTACAATGAGCAGTTCTTC
CDR3 protein: CASTRAGGSSYNEQFF
J gene: TRBJ2-1
V gene: TRBV7-2
clone size: large
D gene: TRBD2

CDR3 DNA: TGCGCCAGCAGCCAAGTAGATGAGCAGTTCTTC
CDR3 protein: CASSQVDEQFF
J gene: TRBJ2-1
V gene: TRBV4-1
clone size: medium-sized
D gene: .

CDR3 DNA: TGTGCCAGCCGCATTGGTCACACAGGGGTTAATCAGCCCCAGCATTTT
CDR3 protein: CASRIGHTGVNQPQHF
J gene: TRBJ1-5
V gene: TRBV28
clone size: .
D gene: TRBD1

CDR3 DNA: TGCAGCGTTGTGGCAGGCCCCGTCTGGGAGCAGTACTTC
CDR3 protein: CSVVAGPVWEQYF
J gene: TRBJ2-7
V gene: TRBV29-1
clone size: medium-sized
D gene: .

CDR3 DNA: TGTGCCAGCACCCCCCACCCGAATGAGAGAAACACTGAAGCTTTCTTT
CDR3 protein: CASTPHPNERNTEAFF
J gene: TRBJ1-1
V gene: TRBV7-9
clone size: medium-sized
D gene: .

CDR3 DNA: TGTGCCAGCAGTGAACCGAAAGGGACACCATCCTACGAGCAGTACTTC
CDR3 protein: CASSEPKGTPSYEQYF
J gene: TRBJ2-7
V gene: TRBV2
clone size: medium-sized
D gene: .

CDR3 DNA: TGTGCCAGCAGCTTGGACAAGGGCTCGAATGCACCCCTCCACTTT
CDR3 protein: CASSLDKGSNAPLHF
J gene: TRBJ1-6
V gene: TRBV7-2
clone size: .
D gene: .

CDR3 DNA: TGTGCCAGTAGTCTCCGGACAAAGTATGGCTACACCTTC
CDR3 protein: CASSLRTKYGYTF
J gene: TRBJ1-2
V gene: TRBV19
clone size: medium-sized
D gene: .

CDR3 DNA: TGTGCCAGTAGTATCTCAGGTGCTGTGGGAGAGCAGTACTTC
CDR3 protein: CASSISGAVGEQYF
J gene: TRBJ2-7
V gene: TRBV19
clone size: .
D gene: .

CDR3 DNA: TGTGCCAGCACCGATAGGGGCAGGGGAGCCAAAAACATTCAGTACTTC
CDR3 protein: CASTDRGRGAKNIQYF
J gene: TRBJ2-4
V gene: TRBV28
clone size: medium-sized
D gene: .

CDR3 DNA: TGTGCCAGCAGCTCTCGGACTAGCGGGAGTGCTGAGCAGTTCTTC
CDR3 protein: CASSSRTSGSAEQFF
J gene: TRBJ2-1
V gene: TRBV9
clone size: .
D gene: TRBD2

CDR3 DNA: TGTGCCAGCAGTGAAGGTTCATTACGGTACTTC
CDR3 protein: CASSEGSLRYF
J gene: TRBJ2-7
V gene: TRBV2
clone size: large
D gene: .

CDR3 DNA: TGTGCCAGCAGCCAAGATCTCGGGGCTGTGCAGCCCCAGCATTTT
CDR3 protein: CASSQDLGAVQPQHF
J gene: TRBJ1-5
V gene: TRBV4-2
clone size: large
D gene: .

CDR3 DNA: TGCAGCGTTGTCCCGACTAGCGGGAGATTCACAGATACGCAGTATTTT
CDR3 protein: CSVVPTSGRFTDTQYF
J gene: TRBJ2-3
V gene: TRBV29-1
clone size: medium-sized
D gene: TRBD2

CDR3 DNA: TGTGCCAGCAGGAGTCCCGGGGGCTCAAACACCGGGGAGCTGTTTTTT
CDR3 protein: CASRSPGGSNTGELFF
J gene: TRBJ2-2
V gene: TRBV27
clone size: medium-sized
D gene: .

CDR3 DNA: TGTGCCAGCAGCCGGGGACAGCCCACCGGGGAGCTGTTTTTT
CDR3 protein: CASSRGQPTGELFF
J gene: TRBJ2-2
V gene: TRBV28
clone size: medium-sized
D gene: TRBD1

CDR3 DNA: TGTGCCAGCAAAGAGGGGGCTGTGGAGACCCAGTACTTC
CDR3 protein: CASKEGAVETQYF
J gene: TRBJ2-5
V gene: TRBV28
clone size: medium-sized
D gene: TRBD1

CDR3 DNA: TGTGCCAGCAGACGAGGTCCGGGACAGGGATTTAGCCCGCAAGAGACCCAGTACTTC
CDR3 protein: CASRRGPGQGFSPQETQYF
J gene: TRBJ2-5
V gene: TRBV2
clone size: large
D gene: TRBD1

CDR3 DNA: TGTGCCAGCTCAGTAATGGGACTAGAAGCGGAGACCCAGTACTTC
CDR3 protein: CASSVMGLEAETQYF
J gene: TRBJ2-5
V gene: TRBV18
clone size: few
D gene: TRBD2

CDR3 DNA: TGCAGTGGTGTGAACACTGAAGCTTTCTTT
CDR3 protein: CSGVNTEAFF
J gene: TRBJ1-1
V gene: TRBV20-1
clone size: .
D gene: .

CDR3 DNA: TGTGCCAAAACCCCCTACTCCGGGACTAGCGGGAGCGCTGAGCAGTTCTTC
CDR3 protein: CAKTPYSGTSGSAEQFF
J gene: TRBJ2-1
V gene: TRBV7-9
clone size: medium-sized
D gene: TRBD2

CDR3 DNA: TGCGCCAGCAGCGTCGGACAGGGATTAGAGACCCAGTACTTC
CDR3 protein: CASSVGQGLETQYF
J gene: TRBJ2-5
V gene: TRBV5-1
clone size: few
D gene: TRBD1

CDR3 DNA: TGTGCCAGCAGTTCCGGGACTAGCGGGAACTACGAGCAGTACTTC
CDR3 protein: CASSSGTSGNYEQYF
J gene: TRBJ2-7
V gene: TRBV27
clone size: medium-sized
D gene: TRBD2

CDR3 DNA: TGTGCCAGCAGTTTACCCCTAGGGGGGAACTATGGCTACACCTTC
CDR3 protein: CASSLPLGGNYGYTF
J gene: TRBJ1-2
V gene: TRBV28
clone size: .
D gene: .